The entry below describes one T cell receptor (beta chain). The sample holds a few counts of this clone. Its antigen has not been determined. No clone much larger than this one lies a single base away; base qualities are absent. In total, just over 650 healthy bone marrow donors made up the cohort. At the time of sampling, every cohort member was nominally healthy, though immune exposures that went unrecorded were likely present. The donor tested CMV seropositive, placing the donor among the 289 seropositive members of the cohort. Each donor provided a peripheral blood sample, and peripheral blood mononuclear cells were used for TCR beta sequencing. The Qiagen DNeasy Blood Extraction Kit was used to extract genomic DNA from the blood cell samples. The sample is drawn from a study of cytomegalovirus exposure and HLA in healthy donors (dated by TCRdb to about 2017). About the investigation overall: An earlier analysis of around 600 of the donors reported 250 to 350 Gb of sequence data and 117 million unique TCR beta sequences from some 180 million T cells. An early release covering roughly 640 HLA-typed donors comprised about 320 gigabases of sequencing data and tens of millions of unique TCR sequences. Of the roughly 410 genotyped donors, roughly 76% were placed in the genetic ancestry cluster associated with self-reported Caucasian donors. The study aimed to test whether cataloging public T cell receptors could reveal signatures of past pathogen exposure. The study used immunosequencing to profile the T cell repertoires of under 700 subjects and linked those repertoires to cytomegalovirus serostatus. In addition to the first cohort of 650 to 800 subjects, a separate validation cohort of under 150 different subjects was used. High-throughput TCR immunosequencing, statistical association of individual TCRs with disease status, and machine learning were combined to predict cytomegalovirus infection status. A later analysis re-examined previously published TCR beta repertoires from roughly 650 donors and added high-resolution HLA genotyping to investigate patterns of TCR occurrence. Rather than drawing on any new phenotypic data, the later analysis identified candidate immune exposures from TCR beta sequences and the way those sequences occurred across donors. To decide whether each TCR beta V gene segment behaved as functional or pseudogenic, an earlier analysis of fewer than 750 of the donors relied on high-throughput TCR beta sequencing. Alongside the repertoire data, information on donor age, sex, ethnicity and CMV serostatus was compiled. Genome-wide SNP genotypes for about 60% of the roughly 670 donors were used in a later genetic analysis, which treated that subset as a discovery cohort. All discovery cohort repertoires had been generated on a single sequencing platform. Class I and class II HLA loci were covered by the typing at four-digit resolution. The number of typed donors differed by locus: about 629-630 for A, B, C, DRB1 and DQB1; about 520 for DQA1; some 610 for DPA1; and about 450 for DPB1. Roughly five DR-DQ haplotypes were handled as single units for association and clustering, since linkage in the cohort was strong. On average, roughly 240,000 unique TCR beta nucleotide sequences were sequenced per donor among a few hundred genotyped donors of the cohort, with approximately 18% of those sequences being non-productive.

Libraries were built with the immunoSEQ multiplex PCR assay. The multiplex PCR relied on a mix of 60 forward primers for TCR Vbeta segments and 13 reverse primers for TCR Jbeta segments. The CDR3 region of rearranged TCR beta genes was amplified from genomic DNA with a multiplex PCR assay. On the Illumina HiSeq System, the amplified TCR beta libraries were sequenced as 87-base-pair reads. Processing in the source paper ran as follows. A later analysis tallied some 79 million unique TCR beta chains across the 700 or so repertoires, and some 10 million of those chains were shared by two or more donors. Raw reads were error-corrected and collapsed into unique sequences with a nearest-neighbor algorithm that merged closely related sequences to remove PCR and sequencing errors. To assign V, D and J gene segments, CDR3 sequences were aligned to IMGT reference sequences. For a sequence to be retained, a match of at least six nucleotides was required to both a V gene segment and a J gene segment. A rearrangement counted as productive if the CDR3 had no stop codons and remained in frame with V and J, and every other rearrangement counted as non-productive. CDR3 was defined by IMGT convention, running from the second conserved V-encoded cysteine to the conserved J-encoded phenylalanine. The earlier analysis of roughly 590 of the donors excluded any sequence lacking an unambiguous match to a single V gene segment. An earlier analysis of a few hundred of the donors called V segments functional above 56.7% productive rearrangements and segregating when the between-donor standard deviation exceeded 5%. A statistical classification framework was built to diagnose cytomegalovirus status from the catalog of TCR beta chain sequences. In a later analysis, V and J genes were assigned by comparing TCR nucleotide sequences against IMGT/GENE-DB human TR gene sequences. The TCRdist pipeline was used in a later analysis to assign CDR3 sequences and most-parsimonious VDJ recombination scenarios. In a later analysis, each TCR beta chain was defined by its CDR3 amino acid sequence together with its V-gene family, and reads lacking a unique V-gene family were excluded. A later analysis removed 600 or so highly shared, low-generation-probability nucleotide sequences to deal with suspected cross-contamination and a sequencing artifact. A later analysis calculated a clonal expansion index for each public chain from normalized within-repertoire ranks of inferred template counts. In a later analysis, generation probabilities were computed with a VDJ recombination model fitted to out-of-frame rearrangements, and the resulting probabilities were checked against IGoR. A later analysis scored TCR-TCR, TCR-HLA and TCR-CMV co-occurrence with hypergeometric tests, applying a repertoire-size bias correction to TCR pairs. A later analysis estimated false discovery rates by permuting HLA or CMV assignments 20 times. In a later analysis, co-occurring TCRs were grouped using DBSCAN, and TCRdist sequence similarity was added for clustering within HLA-allele-positive subsets. Repertoires with fewer than 30,000 or more than 120,000 public chains were left out of co-occurrence clustering, as were about five repertoires with anomalous nucleotide sharing. TCRdb's version of the immuneACCESS table is confined to in-frame rearrangements and falls short of the full clone set. An unresolved V gene accounts for under half of the shortfall where checked; the remainder is of unknown origin. V and J calls plus clone size are reproduced from that table; the DNA served to infer D and trimming. The sample table shows roughly 150,000 clones, and about 81% are seen once. 0.95% to 1% of the sample lies in the top ten.

Overall study results and their limits: This cohort had only TCR beta chains sequenced, and the lack of alpha or paired-chain data limited which features could be detected. Immune exposure information for the cohort was limited to CMV serostatus. A further reported finding was that TCR beta sequences accurately predicted the HLA-A and HLA-B alleles for most subjects in the first cohort. Linkage disequilibrium might explain the correlated functional status among segregating V segments, but an unknown experimental factor could not be ruled out. In an earlier analysis of approximately 590 of the donors, most TCR beta V segments appeared in productive rearrangements about 87% or about 30% of the time, broadly matching IMGT annotations. According to the authors, the approach could potentially be generalized to other disease states and immunological phenotypes. In a later analysis, HLA-associated TCR beta chains were found to be more clonally expanded and to have lower generation probabilities than equally common non-associated chains. In the study, approximately 160 TCR beta chains were listed as associated with cytomegalovirus. A later genetic analysis associated a missense DCLRE1C variant with V-gene and J-gene trimming of TCR beta chains, and an independent cohort replicated the association. According to a later analysis, parvovirus B19, influenza, CMV and Epstein-Barr virus appeared linked to several top co-occurrence clusters. Compared with the approximately 670-donor mean, donors in an Asian-associated ancestry cluster had fewer N-insertions in productive TCRs, according to a later genetic analysis. Seventeen rarely observed V segments, including chromosome 9 orphons, were excluded from the earlier analysis of approximately 500 of the donors because counts were too low. Three of the identified cytomegalovirus-associated TCR beta chains were confirmed in vitro to be specific for cytomegalovirus antigens. A group of highly shared sequence variants was considered likely to be a technical artifact of the sequencing pipeline. When HLA alleles, especially DR and DQ, strongly co-occurred, attributing TCR associations to individual alleles was difficult. According to a later analysis, TCR association rates differed among HLA loci, with DRB1 alleles showing the most associated TCRs and HLA-C alleles showing the fewest. Some IMGT-functional V segments, including TRBV6-2 and TRBV6-3, could not be told apart with the 87-base-pair reads, so those segments were excluded. The classifier was reported to diagnose cytomegalovirus status with high specificity and sensitivity in both the original and validation cohorts. Because HLA typing was missing for some donors at each locus, association tests included only the typed subset. According to a later analysis, most CMV-associated TCR beta chains appeared to be HLA-restricted, and the HLA associations seemed to be driven largely by CMV exposure. In a later analysis, about 16,000 TCR beta sequences were associated with specific HLA alleles at a false discovery rate of 0.05. Across donors, most TCR sequences were observed very rarely, whereas some public TCRs were present in many individuals. Presence/absence analyses assumed roughly uniform sequencing depth across donors, an assumption that may not hold.

Based on the germline V gene (reference sequence), the CDR1 and CDR2 sequences are PRHDT and FYEKMQ. Deletion took 6 bases off V and 4 bases off J, with a span of 21 bases between the germline ends. The CDR3 holds 16 amino acids from the cysteine to the phenylalanine. Solely the CDR3 DNA is kept, with 48 bases framed from the first base. This chain is built from TRBV13 and TRBJ2-5; TRBD2 might be the D gene, on 6 matching bases. The source material was PBMCs. This TCR derives from a girl aged 2-15 years in good health and CMV-seropositive. The CDR3 region has the sequence CASSPSLGGVGETQYF. In nucleotides, the sequence is TGTGCCAGCAGTCCCTCTTTGGGGGGAGTCGGAGAGACCCAGTACTTC.